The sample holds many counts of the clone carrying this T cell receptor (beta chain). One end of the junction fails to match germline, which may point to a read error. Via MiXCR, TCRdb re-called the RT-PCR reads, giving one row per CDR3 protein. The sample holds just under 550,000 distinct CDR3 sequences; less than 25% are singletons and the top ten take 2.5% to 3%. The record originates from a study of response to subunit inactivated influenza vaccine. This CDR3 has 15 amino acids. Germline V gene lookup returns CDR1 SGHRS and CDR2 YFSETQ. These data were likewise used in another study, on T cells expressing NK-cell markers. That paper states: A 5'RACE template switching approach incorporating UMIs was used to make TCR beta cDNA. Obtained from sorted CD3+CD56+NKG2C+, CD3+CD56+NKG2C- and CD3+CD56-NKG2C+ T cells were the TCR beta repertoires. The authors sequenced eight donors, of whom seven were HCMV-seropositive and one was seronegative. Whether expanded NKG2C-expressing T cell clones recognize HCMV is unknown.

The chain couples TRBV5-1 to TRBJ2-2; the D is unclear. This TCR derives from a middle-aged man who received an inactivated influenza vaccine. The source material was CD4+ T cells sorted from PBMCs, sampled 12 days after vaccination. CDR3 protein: CASSLGPTQTEELFF. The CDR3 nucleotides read TGCGCCAGCAGCTTGGGCCCTACTCAAACCGAGGAGCTGTTTTTT.